These 21 T cell receptor beta chains came from one sample sequenced in a study of identical twins. Each CDR3 protein is one row after TCRdb ran MiXCR on the 5' RACE reads. This sample yields about 200,000 distinct CDR3 sequences, of which 6% to 9% are seen a single time; 1.9% belongs to the top ten. This same sample was also taken into another study, of yellow fever vaccine responses in identical twins.

The sequencing input was memory (CD45RO+) T cells sorted from blood. Receptor source: a woman aged 18-35 years in good health.

This clonotype has at least ten counts. The V gene is TRBV7-2, the J gene TRBJ2-3; 7 positions match TRBD2. V trimming: 6 bases; J trimming: 2 bases; junction bases outside the gene matches: 11. This CDR3 is 16 amino acids long. Looked up from germline, CDR1 is SGHTA and CDR2 is FQGNSA. The DNA for the CDR3 is TGTGCCAGCAGATATCGGCGCGGGGGATACACAGATACGCAGTATTTT. This codes for CASRYRRGGYTDTQYF.

The J gene is TRBJ2-3, the V gene TRBV11-1, with D unresolved. The CDR3 is made up of 13 amino acids. The V end was cut by 2 bases, the J end by 4 bases, with 7 bases between. Per the germline V gene, CDR1 is SGHAT and CDR2 is FQDESV (reference sequence). CDR3: CASSLSLPDTQYF. The CDR3 coding sequence is TGTGCCAGCAGCTTAAGCCTTCCAGATACGCAGTATTTT.

This clonotype was seen many times. J is TRBJ2-7 and V is TRBV7-9; the D gene is possibly TRBD2 (5 bases). V dropped 2 bases and J dropped 0 bases, with 8 bases sitting between them. Germline V gene lookup returns CDR1 SEHNR and CDR2 FQNEAQ (reference sequence). This CDR3 is built from 14 residues. The CDR3 coding sequence is TGTGCCAGCAGCTTAACTAGAACCTCCTACGAGCAGTACTTC. Translation gives CASSLTRTSYEQYF.

This clonotype was detected many times. The CDR3 loop reads CAISVTGGRDNEQFF. CDR3 nucleotide sequence: TGTGCCATCAGTGTTACCGGGGGGCGAGATAATGAGCAGTTCTTC. V usage is TRBV10-3 and J usage is TRBJ2-1; D possibly corresponds to TRBD2 (7 bases). The CDR3 contains 15 residues. Per the germline V gene, CDR1 is ENHRY and CDR2 is SYGVKD. With 4 bases removed from V and 7 bases from J, the gap between germline ends came to 17 bases.

The genes are TRBV6-6 and TRBJ2-7, with 10 bases matching TRBD2. V trimming: 6 bases; J trimming: 2 bases; junction bases outside the gene matches: 1. Germline V gives CDR1 MNHNY, CDR2 SVGAGI (reference sequence). This CDR3 contains 13 residues. The CDR3 region is CASRLAGAYEQYF. The DNA of the CDR3 is TGTGCCAGCAGGCTAGCGGGAGCCTACGAGCAGTACTTC.

The chain uses TRBV2 and TRBJ1-3; no clear D gene. The germline V gene has CDR1 SNHLY and CDR2 FYNNEI. This CDR3 comprises 15 residues. Between the trimmed V and J ends, which lost 0 bases and 2 bases, there was a span of 8 bases. CDR3 in DNA: TGTGCCAGCAGTGAAGCGCGATGGGCTGGAAACACCATATATTTT. This encodes CASSEARWAGNTIYF.

This clonotype was seen a handful of times. CDR3 in amino acids: CSAKDSYSGNTIYF. The CDR3 DNA follows: TGCAGTGCTAAAGATAGCTACTCTGGAAACACCATATATTTT. The rearrangement links TRBV20-1 to TRBJ1-3; D gene uncertain. The CDR3 has 14 amino acids. V lost 4 bases and J 0 bases, leaving 10 bases between the germline ends. Germline CDR1 is DFQATT and CDR2 is SNEGSKA (reference sequence).

This clonotype was recorded a few times. The gene calls are TRBV7-2 and TRBJ1-6; D is ambiguous. The V end lost 0 bases, the J end lost 8 bases, and 11 bases lay between the germline ends. The CDR3 runs to 15 residues. Germline loops: CDR1 SGHTA, CDR2 FQGNSA. The CDR3: CASSLATGRYSPLHF. CDR3 DNA: TGTGCCAGCAGCTTAGCGACCGGGCGCTATTCACCCCTCCACTTT.

This clonotype showed up many times. This sequence joins TRBV20-1 and TRBJ2-3, with D possibly being TRBD2 (5 bases). Germline V gene lookup returns CDR1 DFQATT and CDR2 SNEGSKA (reference sequence). Trimming shortened V by 6 bases and J by 7 bases, and 26 bases separated the two germline ends. This CDR3 spans 16 amino acids. The CDR3 region has the DNA TGCAGTGCCACCCAGGTTGCTAGCTCTGTGATGAATACGCAGTATTTT. Its translation: CSATQVASSVMNTQYF.

This clonotype was detected many times. V is TRBV3-1 and J is TRBJ1-2; a possible D gene is TRBD1 (6 bases). CDR3 length equals 15 residues. Germline CDR1 and CDR2: LGHDT and YNNKEL (reference sequence). V lost 2 bases and J lost 2, with 12 bases in between. CDR3 bases: TGTGCCAGCAGCCAAAGTGTTGGACAGAACTATGGCTACACCTTC. It translates to CASSQSVGQNYGYTF. Using reference TRBV3-1 and TRBJ1-2 for the parts outside the CDR3, the full variable domain is DTAVSQTPKYLVTQMGNDKSIKCEQNLGHDTMYWYKQDSKKFLKIMFSYNNKELIINETVPNRFSPKSPDKAHLNLHINSLELGDSAVYFCASSQSVGQNYGYTFGSGTRLTVV.

The chain uses TRBV24-1 and TRBJ2-1; 11 positions agree with TRBD2. Germline-derived CDR1 and CDR2 are KGHDR and SFDVKD. The CDR3 length is 17 residues. The ends lost 3 bases at V and 4 bases at J; junction bases unmatched: 7. The CDR3, as DNA: TGTGCCACCAGTGATCCGACTAGCGGGGCTGATTACAATGAGCAGTTCTTC. Residues: CATSDPTSGADYNEQFF.

In its sample, this clonotype was seen many times. The chain recombines TRBV3-1 with TRBJ2-5, with D maybe TRBD1 (6 bases). The V gene's germline CDR1 is LGHDT and CDR2 YNNKEL (reference sequence). This CDR3 comprises 15 residues. V lost 0 bases and J lost 1, with 9 bases in between. The CDR3: CASSQDLRGQETQYF. Written as DNA, the CDR3 is TGTGCCAGCAGCCAAGATCTCAGGGGCCAAGAGACCCAGTACTTC.

This clonotype showed up just a few times. The chain's CDR3 is CASSERGRDTGELFF. As DNA, the CDR3 is TGTGCCAGCAGTGAGAGGGGGAGGGACACCGGGGAGCTGTTTTTT. This chain links TRBV2 with TRBJ2-2; D is possibly TRBD2 (7 bases). Germline V gives CDR1 SNHLY, CDR2 FYNNEI. The CDR3 covers 15 residues. V was cut by 3 bases and J by 3 bases, with 11 bases left in between.

This chain joins TRBV11-1 and TRBJ2-5; D gene ambiguous. CDR3 size: 17 residues. Germline loops: CDR1 SGHAT, CDR2 FQDESV (reference sequence). Trimming removed 5 bases at V and 3 bases at J, with 22 bases between. The CDR3 is CASSPQLEVGQKETQYF. The CDR3, as DNA: TGTGCCAGCAGCCCCCAGCTAGAGGTCGGCCAGAAAGAGACCCAGTACTTC.

This clonotype has more than one count but fewer than ten. V gene TRBV7-2 combines with J gene TRBJ1-2, with 7 bases that match TRBD1. CDR1 and CDR2 (germline): SGHTA, FQGNSA. This CDR3 region has 15 residues. Unmatched junction bases numbered 8, after V lost 4 bases and J lost 3 bases. The CDR3, as DNA: TGTGCCAGCAGCTGGAAAGCCGGGACAGACTATGGCTACACCTTC. Translated, it gives CASSWKAGTDYGYTF.

This clonotype occurred many times. The V gene is TRBV11-2, the J gene TRBJ2-6, with D hard to call. The CDR3 spans 15 residues. Germline V gene sequence: CDR1 SGHAT, CDR2 FQNNGV. Trimming took off 0 bases at V and 0 bases at J, with 3 bases between the two ends. CDR3 protein: CASSLDSSGANVLTF. The CDR3 DNA reads as TGTGCCAGCAGCTTAGACAGCTCTGGGGCCAACGTCCTGACTTTC.

This clonotype was picked up a small number of times. CDR3 loop: CASSVYPNQDEQFF. CDR3 DNA sequence: TGTGCCAGCAGCGTGTATCCTAACCAAGATGAGCAGTTCTTC. The genes are TRBV9 and TRBJ2-1; no clear D gene. V gave up 2 bases and J gave up 8 bases, with 14 bases separating them. The CDR3 contains 14 residues. Germline CDR1 is SGDLS and CDR2 is YYNGEE.

The sample holds a few counts of this clonotype. The chain joins TRBV12-3 or TRBV12-4 to TRBJ2-3; 11 bases match TRBD2. This CDR3 has 17 amino acids. Trimming at V came to 3 bases and at J to 6 bases, leaving 11 bases not matched to a gene. The CDR3 sequence: CASSLGRLAGQEDTQYF. DNA of the CDR3: TGTGCCAGCAGTTTGGGACGACTAGCGGGACAGGAGGATACGCAGTATTTT.

The chain is built from TRBV20-1 and TRBJ2-3; 11 bases fit TRBD2. Germline V CDR1 and CDR2: DFQATT, SNEGSKA (reference sequence). Trimming at V came to 3 bases and at J to 6 bases, leaving 8 bases not matched to a gene. This CDR3 spans 15 amino acids. The CDR3 reads CSASPDSGGDDTQYF. CDR3 bases: TGCAGTGCTAGTCCTGATAGCGGGGGGGACGATACGCAGTATTTT.

In its sample, this clonotype was seen many times. This sequence joins TRBV12-3 or TRBV12-4 and TRBJ2-2, with D uncertain. Trimming pared 7 bases from V and 6 bases from J, leaving 9 bases between. This CDR3 is 12 amino acids long. The CDR3 sequence: CASTALAGELFF. In nucleotides, the CDR3 is TGTGCCAGCACCGCTCTGGCCGGGGAGCTGTTTTTT.

This clonotype has just a few counts. J is TRBJ2-4 and V is TRBV12-3 or TRBV12-4; 7 nucleotides line up with TRBD1. Trimming removed 5 bases from V and 8 bases from J; junction bases left unmatched: 18. This CDR3 is built from 17 residues. CDR3 loop: CASSPQRTGADWDIQYF. The CDR3 DNA is TGTGCCAGCAGTCCCCAACGGACAGGAGCAGATTGGGACATTCAGTACTTC.